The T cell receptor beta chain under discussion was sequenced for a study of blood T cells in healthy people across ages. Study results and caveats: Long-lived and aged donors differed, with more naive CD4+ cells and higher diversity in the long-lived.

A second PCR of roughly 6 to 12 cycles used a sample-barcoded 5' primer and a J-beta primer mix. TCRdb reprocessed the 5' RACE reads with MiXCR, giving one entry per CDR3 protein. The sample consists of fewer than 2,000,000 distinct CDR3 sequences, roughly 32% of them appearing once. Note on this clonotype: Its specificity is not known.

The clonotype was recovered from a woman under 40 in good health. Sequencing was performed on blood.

The CDR3 region has the DNA TGTGCCAGCAGCTCTTCGGGAGGTAAGCAGTTCTTC. Protein sequence: CASSSSGGKQFF. V and J are TRBV7-2 and TRBJ2-1; 7 positions match TRBD2. CDR3 size: 12 residues. Germline V gene lookup returns CDR1 SGHTA and CDR2 FQGNSA. The ends lost 4 bases at V and 11 bases at J; junction bases unmatched: 5.